This T cell receptor beta chain was identified during a study of cytomegalovirus exposure and HLA in healthy donors. About the research overall: A prior analysis found 117 million unique TCR beta sequences from some 200 million T cells.

This clone was seen more than once but under ten times. The antigen remains undetermined. Findings and caveats of the study: Listed as cytomegalovirus-associated were roughly 180 TCR beta chains. Presence/absence analyses supposed approximately even sequencing depth among donors. For cytomegalovirus status, the classifier reportedly gave diagnoses with high specificity and sensitivity.

Both 60 Vbeta primers and 13 Jbeta primers went into the PCR. Clones were read by immunoSEQ multiplex PCR, and TCRdb kept only the in-frame ones, dropping some. The data show 90,000 to 110,000 clones, 73% seen once. The source is a man aged 35 to 55 in good health and CMV-seronegative. Sequencing was carried out using PBMCs.

The DNA of the CDR3 is TGTGCCAGCGCTCTCCGGACAATCAATCAGCCCCAGCATTTT. This translates into CASALRTINQPQHF. The V gene is TRBV2, the J gene TRBJ1-5; tentatively, D is TRBD1 (5 bases). Germline CDR1 and CDR2: SNHLY and FYNNEI. V lost 8 bases to trimming and J lost 3 bases, with 14 bases between them. CDR3 length: 14 amino acids.